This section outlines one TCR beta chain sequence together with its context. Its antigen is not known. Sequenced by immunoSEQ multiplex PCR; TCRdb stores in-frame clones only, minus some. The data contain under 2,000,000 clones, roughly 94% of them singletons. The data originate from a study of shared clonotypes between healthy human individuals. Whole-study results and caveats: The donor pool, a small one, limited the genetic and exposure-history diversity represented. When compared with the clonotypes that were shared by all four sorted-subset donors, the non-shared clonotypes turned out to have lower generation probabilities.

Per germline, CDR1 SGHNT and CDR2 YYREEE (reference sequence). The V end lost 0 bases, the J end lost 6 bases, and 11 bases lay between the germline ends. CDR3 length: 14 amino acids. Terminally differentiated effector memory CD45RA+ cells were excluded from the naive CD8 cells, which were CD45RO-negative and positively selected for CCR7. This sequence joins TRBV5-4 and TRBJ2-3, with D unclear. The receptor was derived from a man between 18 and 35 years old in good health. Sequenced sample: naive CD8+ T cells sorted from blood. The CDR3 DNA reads TGTGCCAGCAGCTTGGAAGTTGAGAGCGATACGCAGTATTTT. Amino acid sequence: CASSLEVESDTQYF.